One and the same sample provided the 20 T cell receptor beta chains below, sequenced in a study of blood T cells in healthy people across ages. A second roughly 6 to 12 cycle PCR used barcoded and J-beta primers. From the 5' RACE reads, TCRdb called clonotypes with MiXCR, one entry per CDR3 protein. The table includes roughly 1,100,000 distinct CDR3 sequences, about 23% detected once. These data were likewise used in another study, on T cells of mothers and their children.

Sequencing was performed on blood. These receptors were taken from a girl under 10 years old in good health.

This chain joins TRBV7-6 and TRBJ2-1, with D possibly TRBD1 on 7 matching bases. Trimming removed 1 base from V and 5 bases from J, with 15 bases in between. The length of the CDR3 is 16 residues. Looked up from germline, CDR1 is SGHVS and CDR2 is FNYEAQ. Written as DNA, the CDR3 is TGTGCCAGCAGCTTAGGGGCGGCAGGGGGGCACAATGAGCAGTTCTTC. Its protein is CASSLGAAGGHNEQFF.

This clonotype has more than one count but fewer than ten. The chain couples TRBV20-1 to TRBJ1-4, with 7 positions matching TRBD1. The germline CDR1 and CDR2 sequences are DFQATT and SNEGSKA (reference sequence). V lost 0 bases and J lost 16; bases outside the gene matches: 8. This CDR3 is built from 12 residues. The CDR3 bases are TGCAGTGCTAGAGATATAGGGGACAGTTGGTTTTTT. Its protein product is CSARDIGDSWFF.

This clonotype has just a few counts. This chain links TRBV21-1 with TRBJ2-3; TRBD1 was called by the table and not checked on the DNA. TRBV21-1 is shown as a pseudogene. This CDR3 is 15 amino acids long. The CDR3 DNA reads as TGTGCCAGCAGCAGCTGTGAAGGGGGCCCAGATACGCAGTATTTT. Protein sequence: CASSSCEGGPDTQYF.

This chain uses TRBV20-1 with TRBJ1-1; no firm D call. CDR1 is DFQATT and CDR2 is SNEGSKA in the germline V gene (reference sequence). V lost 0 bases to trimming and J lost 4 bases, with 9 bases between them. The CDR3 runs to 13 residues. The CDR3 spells CSARDLQATEAFF. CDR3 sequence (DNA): TGCAGTGCTAGAGACCTCCAGGCCACTGAAGCTTTCTTT.

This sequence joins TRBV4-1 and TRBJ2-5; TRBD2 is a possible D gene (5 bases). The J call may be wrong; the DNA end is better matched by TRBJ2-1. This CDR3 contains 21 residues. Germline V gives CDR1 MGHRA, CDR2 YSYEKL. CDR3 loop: CASSQKPAEPPPGSLYNEQFF. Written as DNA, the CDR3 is TGCGCCAGCAGCCAAAAGCCCGCGGAACCACCCCCGGGGTCTCTCTACAATGAGCAGTTCTTC.

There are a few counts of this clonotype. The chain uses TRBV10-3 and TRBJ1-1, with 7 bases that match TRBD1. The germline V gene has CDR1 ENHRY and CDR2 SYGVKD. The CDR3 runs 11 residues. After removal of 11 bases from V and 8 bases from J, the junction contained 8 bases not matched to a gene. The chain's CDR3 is CASGGVGEAFF. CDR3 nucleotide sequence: TGTGCCTCAGGGGGGGTTGGGGAAGCTTTCTTT.

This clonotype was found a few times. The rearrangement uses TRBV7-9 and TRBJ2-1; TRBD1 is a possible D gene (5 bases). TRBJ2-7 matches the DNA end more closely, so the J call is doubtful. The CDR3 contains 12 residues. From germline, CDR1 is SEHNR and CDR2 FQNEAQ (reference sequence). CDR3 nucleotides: TGTGCCAGCAGCTCCTCCCAGGGAAAGCAGTACTTC. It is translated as CASSSSQGKQYF.

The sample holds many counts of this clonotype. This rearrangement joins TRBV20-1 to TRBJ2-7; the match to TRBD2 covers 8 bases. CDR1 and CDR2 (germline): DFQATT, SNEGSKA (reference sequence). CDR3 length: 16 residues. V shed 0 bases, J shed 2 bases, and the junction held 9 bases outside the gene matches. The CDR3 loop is CSARDNREGLTYEQYF. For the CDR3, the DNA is TGCAGTGCTAGAGATAACCGGGAGGGCCTAACCTACGAGCAGTACTTC.

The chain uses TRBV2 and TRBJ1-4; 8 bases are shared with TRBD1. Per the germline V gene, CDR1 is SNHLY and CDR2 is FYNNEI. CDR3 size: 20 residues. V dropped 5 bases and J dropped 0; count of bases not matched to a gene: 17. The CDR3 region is CASSNTMAGTGEATNEKLFF. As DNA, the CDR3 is TGTGCCAGCAGTAACACCATGGCCGGGACAGGAGAGGCAACTAATGAAAAACTGTTTTTT. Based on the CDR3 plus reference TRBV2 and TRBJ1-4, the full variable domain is EPEVTQTPSHQVTQMGQEVILRCVPISNHLYFYWYRQILGQKVEFLVSFYNNEISEKSEIFDDQFSVERPDGSNFTLKIRSTKLEDSAMYFCASSNTMAGTGEATNEKLFFGSGTQLSVL.

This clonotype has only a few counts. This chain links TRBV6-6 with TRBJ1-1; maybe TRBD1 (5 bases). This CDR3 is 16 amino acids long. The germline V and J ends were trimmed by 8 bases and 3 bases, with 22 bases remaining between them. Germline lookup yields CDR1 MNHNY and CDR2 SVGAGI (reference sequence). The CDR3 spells CASGTPKRGRDTEAFF. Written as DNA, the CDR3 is TGTGCCAGCGGAACGCCTAAGAGGGGTAGGGACACTGAAGCTTTCTTT.

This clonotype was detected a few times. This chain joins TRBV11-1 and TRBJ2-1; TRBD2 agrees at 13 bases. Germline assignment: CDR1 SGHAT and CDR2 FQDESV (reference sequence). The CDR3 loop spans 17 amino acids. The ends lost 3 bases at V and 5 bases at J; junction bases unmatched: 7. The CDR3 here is CASSFTTSGGRNNEQFF. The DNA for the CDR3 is TGTGCCAGCAGCTTTACGACTAGCGGGGGGCGAAACAATGAGCAGTTCTTC.

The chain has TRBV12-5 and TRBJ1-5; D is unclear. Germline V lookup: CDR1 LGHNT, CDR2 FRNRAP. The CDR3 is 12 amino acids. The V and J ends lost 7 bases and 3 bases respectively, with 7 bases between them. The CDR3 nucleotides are TGTGCTAGTGCAAACCACAATCAGCCCCAGCATTTT. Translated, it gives CASANHNQPQHF.

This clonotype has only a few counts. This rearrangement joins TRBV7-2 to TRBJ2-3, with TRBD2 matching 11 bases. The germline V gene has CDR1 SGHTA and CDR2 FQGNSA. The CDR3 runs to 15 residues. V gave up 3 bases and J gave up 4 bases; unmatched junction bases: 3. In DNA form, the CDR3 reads TGTGCCAGCAGCTTTAGCGGGGGGGGTCCAGATACGCAGTATTTT. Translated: CASSFSGGGPDTQYF.

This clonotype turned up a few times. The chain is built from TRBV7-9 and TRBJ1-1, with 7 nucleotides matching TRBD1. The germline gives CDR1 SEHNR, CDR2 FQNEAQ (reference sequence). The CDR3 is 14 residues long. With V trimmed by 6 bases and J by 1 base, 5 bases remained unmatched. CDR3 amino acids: CASSFHRGNTEAFF. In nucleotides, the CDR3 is TGTGCCAGCAGTTTCCACAGGGGGAACACTGAAGCTTTCTTT.

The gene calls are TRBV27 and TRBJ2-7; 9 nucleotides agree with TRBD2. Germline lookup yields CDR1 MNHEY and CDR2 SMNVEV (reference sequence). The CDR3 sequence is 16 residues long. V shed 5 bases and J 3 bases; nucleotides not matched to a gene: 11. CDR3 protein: CASSPLGAGGLYEQYF. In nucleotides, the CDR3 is TGTGCCAGCAGTCCCCTAGGAGCGGGAGGTCTCTACGAGCAGTACTTC.

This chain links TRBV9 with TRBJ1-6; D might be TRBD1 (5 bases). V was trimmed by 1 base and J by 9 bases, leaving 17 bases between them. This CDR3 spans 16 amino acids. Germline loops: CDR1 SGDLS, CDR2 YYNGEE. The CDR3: CASSVKGEGGPSPLHF. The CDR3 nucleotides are TGTGCCAGCAGCGTAAAAGGGGAAGGAGGGCCTTCACCCCTCCACTTT.

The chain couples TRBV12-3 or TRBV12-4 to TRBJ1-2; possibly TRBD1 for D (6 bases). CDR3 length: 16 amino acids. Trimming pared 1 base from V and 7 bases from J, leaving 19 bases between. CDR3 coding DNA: TGTGCCAGCAGTTTAGGGGGGGGGCCCGGCCAGAGTGGCTACACCTTC. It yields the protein CASSLGGGPGQSGYTF.

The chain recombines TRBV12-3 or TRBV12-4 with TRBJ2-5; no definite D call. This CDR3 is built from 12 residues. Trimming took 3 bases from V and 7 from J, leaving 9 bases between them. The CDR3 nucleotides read TGTGCCAGCAGTTTCAAGTCAGCGACCCAGTACTTC. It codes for CASSFKSATQYF.

For the CDR3, the DNA is TGTGCCAGCAGTTTCCTCAGGGCCCGCTACAATGAGCAGTTCTTC. Residues: CASSFLRARYNEQFF. The chain recombines TRBV28 with TRBJ2-5; weak D call: TRBD1 (5 bases). TRBJ2-1 matches the DNA end more closely, so the J call is doubtful. Per germline, CDR1 MDHEN and CDR2 SYDVKM. The CDR3 consists of 15 residues.

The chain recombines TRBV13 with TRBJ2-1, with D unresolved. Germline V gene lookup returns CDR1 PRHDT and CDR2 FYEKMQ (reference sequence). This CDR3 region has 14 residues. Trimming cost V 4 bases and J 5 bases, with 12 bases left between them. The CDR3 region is CASSSCTNHNEQFF. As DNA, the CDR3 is TGTGCCAGCAGCTCCTGTACGAACCACAATGAGCAGTTCTTC.